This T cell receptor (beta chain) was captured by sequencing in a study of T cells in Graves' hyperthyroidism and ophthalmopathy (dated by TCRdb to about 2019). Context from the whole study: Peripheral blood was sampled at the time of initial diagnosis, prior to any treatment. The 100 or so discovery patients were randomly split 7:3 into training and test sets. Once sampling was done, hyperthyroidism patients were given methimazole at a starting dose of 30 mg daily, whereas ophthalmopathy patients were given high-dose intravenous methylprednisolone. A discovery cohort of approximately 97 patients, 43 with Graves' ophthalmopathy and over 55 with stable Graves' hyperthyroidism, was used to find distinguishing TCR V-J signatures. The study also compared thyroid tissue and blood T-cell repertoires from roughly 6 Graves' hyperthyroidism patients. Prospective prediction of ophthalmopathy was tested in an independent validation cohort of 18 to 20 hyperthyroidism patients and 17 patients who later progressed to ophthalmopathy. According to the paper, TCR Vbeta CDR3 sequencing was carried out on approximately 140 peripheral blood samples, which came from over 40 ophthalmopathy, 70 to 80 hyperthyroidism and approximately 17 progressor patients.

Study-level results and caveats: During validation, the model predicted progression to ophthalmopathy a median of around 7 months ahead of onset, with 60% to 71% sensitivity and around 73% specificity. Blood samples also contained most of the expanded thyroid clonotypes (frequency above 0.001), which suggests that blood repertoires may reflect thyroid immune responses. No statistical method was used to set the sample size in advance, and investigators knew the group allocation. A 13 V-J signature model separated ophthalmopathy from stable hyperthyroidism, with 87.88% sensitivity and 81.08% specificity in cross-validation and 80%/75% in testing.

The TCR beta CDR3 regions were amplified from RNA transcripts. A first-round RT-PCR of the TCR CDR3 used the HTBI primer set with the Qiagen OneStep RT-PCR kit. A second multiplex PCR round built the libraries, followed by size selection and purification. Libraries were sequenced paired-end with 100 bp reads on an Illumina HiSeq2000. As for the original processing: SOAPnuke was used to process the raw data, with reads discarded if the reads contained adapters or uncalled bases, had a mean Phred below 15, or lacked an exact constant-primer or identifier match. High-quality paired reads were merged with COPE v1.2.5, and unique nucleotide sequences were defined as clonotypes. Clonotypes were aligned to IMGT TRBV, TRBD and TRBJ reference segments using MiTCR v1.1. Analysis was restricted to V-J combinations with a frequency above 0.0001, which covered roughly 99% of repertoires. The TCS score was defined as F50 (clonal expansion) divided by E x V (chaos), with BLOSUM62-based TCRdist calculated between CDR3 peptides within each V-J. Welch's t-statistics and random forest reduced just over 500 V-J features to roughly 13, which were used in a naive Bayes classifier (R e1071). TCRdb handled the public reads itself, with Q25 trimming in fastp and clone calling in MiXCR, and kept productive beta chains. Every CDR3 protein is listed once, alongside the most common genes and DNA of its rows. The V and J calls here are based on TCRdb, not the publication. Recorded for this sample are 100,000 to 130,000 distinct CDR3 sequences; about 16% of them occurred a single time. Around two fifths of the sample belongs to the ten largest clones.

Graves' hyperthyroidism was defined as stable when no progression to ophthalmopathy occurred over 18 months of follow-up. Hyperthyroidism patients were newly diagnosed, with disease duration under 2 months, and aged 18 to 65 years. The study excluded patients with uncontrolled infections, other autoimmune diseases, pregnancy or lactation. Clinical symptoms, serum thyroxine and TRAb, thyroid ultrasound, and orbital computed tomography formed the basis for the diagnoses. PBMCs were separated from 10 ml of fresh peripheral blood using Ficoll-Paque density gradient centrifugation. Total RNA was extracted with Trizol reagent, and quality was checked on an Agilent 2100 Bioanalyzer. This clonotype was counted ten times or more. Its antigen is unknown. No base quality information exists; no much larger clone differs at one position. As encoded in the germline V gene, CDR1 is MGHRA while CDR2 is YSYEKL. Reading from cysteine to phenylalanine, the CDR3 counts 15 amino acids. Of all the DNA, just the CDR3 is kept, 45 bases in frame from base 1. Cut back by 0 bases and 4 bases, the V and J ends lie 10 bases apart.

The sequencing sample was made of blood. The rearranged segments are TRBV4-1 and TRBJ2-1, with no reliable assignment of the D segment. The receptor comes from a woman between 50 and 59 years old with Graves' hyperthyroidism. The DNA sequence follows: TGCGCCAGCAGCCAAGACGAGGATCCATACAATGAGCAGTTCTTC. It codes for CASSQDEDPYNEQFF.